These 19 T cell receptor beta chains were all obtained from the same sample, sequenced in a study of cytotoxic CD8 clonotypes in ibrutinib-treated CLL. Method: immunoSEQ multiplex PCR; TCRdb's copy keeps in-frame clones and lacks some. This table has under 200,000 clones, 70% to 85% appearing once. Source: PBMCs, taken after 12 months of ibrutinib treatment. These TCRs come from a human donor with chronic lymphocytic leukemia.

The chain has TRBV19 and TRBJ1-5, with 8 nucleotides matching TRBD1. This CDR3 spans 20 amino acids. J was trimmed by 2 bases and V by 0 bases; bases with no gene match: 15. The germline V gene has CDR1 LNHDA and CDR2 SQIVND (reference sequence). The CDR3 nucleotides read TGTGCCAGTAGTATAGAGCAGCGTTTTACAGGGGGAAGAGGCAATCAGCCCCAGCATTTT. It is translated as CASSIEQRFTGGRGNQPQHF.

The rearrangement joins TRBV19 to TRBJ2-3, with D perhaps TRBD1 (5 bases). The germline gives CDR1 LNHDA, CDR2 SQIVND (reference sequence). This CDR3 has 13 residues. V was cut by 3 bases and J by 10 bases, with 14 bases left in between. CDR3 DNA: TGTGCCAGTAGTATCGGAAAGGGGTTAGCGCAGTATTTT. Translation: CASSIGKGLAQYF.

The chain combines TRBV6-5 with TRBJ1-2; the match to TRBD1 covers 8 bases. Germline values: CDR1 MNHEY, CDR2 SVGAGI. V lost 6 bases to trimming and J lost 7 bases; unmatched junction nucleotides: 4. The CDR3 runs to 12 residues. The CDR3 nucleotides read TGTGCCAGCAGGAAGGACAGGGCTGGCTACACCTTC. Its translation: CASRKDRAGYTF.

Here the CDR3 DNA reads TGTGCCAGCAGTCTCGGGATTACAGGGGACTATGGCTACACCTTC. Translation: CASSLGITGDYGYTF. This chain uses TRBV6-1 with TRBJ1-2; 7 bases align to TRBD1. J gave up 3 bases and V 5 bases, and 9 bases lay outside the gene matches. The CDR3 runs 15 residues. Germline V gene sequence: CDR1 MNHNS, CDR2 SASEGT.

V usage is TRBV28 and J usage is TRBJ2-1, with 7 bases fitting TRBD2. CDR1 is MDHEN, CDR2 SYDVKM, per germline. The CDR3 is 15 amino acids. Unmatched junction bases numbered 2, after V lost 3 bases and J lost 0 bases. The CDR3 spells CASSLTSRSYNEQFF. Written as DNA, the CDR3 is TGTGCCAGCAGTTTGACTAGCCGCTCCTACAATGAGCAGTTCTTC. The full variable domain, rest sourced from reference TRBV28 and TRBJ2-1, is DVKVTQSSRYLVKRTGEKVFLECVQDMDHENMFWYRQDPGLGLRLIYFSYDVKMKEKGDIPEGYSVSREKKERFSLILESASTNQTSMYLCASSLTSRSYNEQFFGPGTRLTVL.

This chain uses TRBV28 with TRBJ2-3; 8 nucleotides align to TRBD1. Trimming at V came to 3 bases and at J to 3 bases, leaving 2 bases not matched to a gene. This CDR3 contains 14 residues. Germline CDR1 MDHEN, CDR2 SYDVKM. The CDR3 loop is CASSFYRGTDTQYF. The CDR3 coding sequence is TGTGCCAGCAGTTTCTACAGGGGGACAGATACGCAGTATTTT.

The V call is TRBV7-3, the J call TRBJ2-7; 7 bases align to TRBD1. This CDR3 is 15 amino acids long. J gave up 2 bases and V 5 bases, and 9 bases lay outside the gene matches. Germline V gene data show CDR1 as SGHTA and CDR2 as FQGTGA. As DNA, the CDR3 is TGTGCCAGCAGCCGCAGGGCAGGGGGACCCTACGAGCAGTACTTC. It is translated as CASSRRAGGPYEQYF.

The sample holds one count of this clone. The chain combines TRBV28 with TRBJ2-5; 7 bases match TRBD2. The CDR3 is 16 residues long. Unmatched junction bases numbered 12, after V lost 4 bases and J lost 4 bases. Germline V gene sequence: CDR1 MDHEN, CDR2 SYDVKM. CDR3 DNA sequence: TGTGCCAGCAGTTCCTCTAGCGGAGGTGACAGAGAGACCCAGTACTTC. The encoded protein is CASSSSSGGDRETQYF.

This sequence joins TRBV28 and TRBJ2-1; 12 bases match TRBD2. This CDR3 region has 16 residues. Trimming took 7 bases from V and 7 from J; bases not matched to a gene: 11. The germline V gene encodes CDR1 MDHEN and CDR2 SYDVKM. CDR3 nucleotides: TGTGCCAGCATCCTAGCGGGGGGGCGCAGTAGGAATGAGCAGTTCTTC. As protein: CASILAGGRSRNEQFF.

The genes are TRBV18 and TRBJ1-3; D may be TRBD1 (5 bases). The V and J ends lost 2 bases and 5 bases respectively, with 10 bases between them. This CDR3 has 14 amino acids. Germline V CDR1 and CDR2: KGHSH, LQKENI. CDR3: CASSPSTERNTIYF. CDR3 DNA sequence: TGTGCCAGCTCACCATCGACAGAAAGAAACACCATATATTTT.

This clone was found a few times. The chain employs TRBV7-2 and TRBJ1-2, with D maybe TRBD1 (5 bases). V dropped 7 bases and J dropped 5 bases, with 14 bases sitting between them. This CDR3 region has 13 residues. CDR1 is SGHTA and CDR2 is FQGNSA in the germline V gene. In DNA form, the CDR3 reads TGTGCCAGCAAGGGACCTTACTTTTATGGCTACACCTTC. Translation gives CASKGPYFYGYTF. Complete variable domain (other parts from reference TRBV7-2 and TRBJ1-2): GAGVSQSPSNKVTEKGKDVELRCDPISGHTALYWYRQSLGQGLEFLIYFQGNSAPDKSGLPSDRFSAERTGGSVSTLTIQRTQQEDSAVYLCASKGPYFYGYTFGSGTRLTVV.

This clone has a handful of counts. The chain has TRBV5-8 and TRBJ2-5; D not resolved. CDR1 SGHTS and CDR2 YDEGEE come from the germline V gene. The V and J ends lost 1 base and 0 bases respectively, with 4 bases between them. The CDR3 consists of 13 residues. CDR3 protein: CASSLTDQETQYF. The CDR3 nucleotides are TGTGCCAGCAGCTTGACAGACCAAGAGACCCAGTACTTC.

In DNA, the CDR3 is TGTGCCAGCAGCCAAGTGGGCGTACAAGAGACCCAGTACTTC. Translating gives CASSQVGVQETQYF. The chain links TRBV14 to TRBJ2-5; no definite D call. The ends were cut back, 1 base at V and 2 bases at J, with 8 bases in the middle. Germline CDR1 reads SGHDN; CDR2 reads FVKESK. This CDR3 contains 14 residues.

The chain has TRBV28 and TRBJ1-5; 11 bases match TRBD1. This CDR3 is 17 amino acids long. CDR1 is MDHEN and CDR2 is SYDVKM in the germline V gene. The J segment lost 6 bases and the V segment lost 0 bases, leaving 7 bases of the junction unmatched. The CDR3 spells CASSLWTLDRGLQPQHF. CDR3 DNA: TGTGCCAGCAGTTTATGGACTTTGGACAGGGGGCTTCAGCCCCAGCATTTT.

The chain joins TRBV7-9 to TRBJ1-4; D is perhaps TRBD1 (5 bases). This CDR3 region has 15 residues. From germline, CDR1 is SEHNR and CDR2 FQNEAQ (reference sequence). V was shortened by 5 bases and J by 4 bases, with 14 bases between the two germline ends. CDR3 in amino acids: CASSASGTYNEKLFF. CDR3 in DNA: TGTGCCAGCAGCGCTTCCGGGACCTATAATGAAAAACTGTTTTTT.

The chain uses TRBV27 and TRBJ1-1; D is possibly TRBD1 (5 bases). The V gene's germline CDR1 is MNHEY and CDR2 SMNVEV (reference sequence). The CDR3 extends over 13 amino acids. V dropped 5 bases and J dropped 6 bases, with 13 bases sitting between them. CDR3 DNA sequence: TGTGCCAGCAGTCTCAGGGAAGGGGCTGAAGCTTTCTTT. Its translation is CASSLREGAEAFF.

This rearrangement joins TRBV30 to TRBJ1-2, with D possibly TRBD1 on 5 matching bases. The CDR3 loop spans 13 amino acids. V lost 3 bases and J lost 8, with 16 bases in between. Germline values: CDR1 GTSNPN, CDR2 SVGIG (reference sequence). This CDR3 reads CAWSQGKLGGYTF. DNA for the CDR3: TGTGCCTGGAGCCAGGGAAAATTGGGGGGCTACACCTTC.

The gene calls are TRBV6-1 and TRBJ2-7, with TRBD1 matching 9 bases. V dropped 3 bases and J dropped 5; count of bases not matched to a gene: 11. Germline V CDR1 and CDR2: MNHNS, SASEGT. The CDR3 is made up of 16 amino acids. The CDR3 reads CASSESQDRGVHEQYF. The CDR3 DNA reads as TGTGCCAGCAGTGAGTCCCAGGACAGGGGAGTACACGAGCAGTACTTC.

This chain links TRBV5-4 with TRBJ2-7; 8 positions match TRBD1. Germline CDR1 and CDR2: SGHNT and YYREEE (reference sequence). The CDR3 runs 15 residues. Trimming took 0 bases from V and 2 from J; bases not matched to a gene: 4. CDR3 nucleotides: TGTGCCAGCAGCTTGGGACAGGGGTTTACCTACGAGCAGTACTTC. Its translation: CASSLGQGFTYEQYF.